A single sample is the source of the 27 T cell receptor beta chains below, sequenced in a study of regulatory T cells in long-lasting Graves disease. Time point given: newly diagnosed GD, antithyroid drugs for less than 3 months. The TCR library used RNA extracted from PBMCs. Building the TCR beta libraries relied on iRepertoire HTBI primers, and CDR3 regions underwent Arm-PCR. TCRdb re-analysed the multiplex PCR reads in MiXCR, keeping a single row per CDR3 protein. The table lists under 400,000 distinct CDR3 sequences, approximately 15% of them singletons, with about 32% in the top ten. The same sample was also used in a study of T cells in Graves' hyperthyroidism and ophthalmopathy.

The sample here was peripheral blood mononuclear cells (PBMCs), taken at new diagnosis, from a patient treated with antithyroid drugs. Receptors originate from a man aged 35-49 years with Graves disease.

This clonotype was found many times. The rearrangement joins TRBV12-3 or TRBV12-4 to TRBJ1-1, with TRBD1 as a possible D gene (5 bases). The CDR3 is 14 residues long. Deletions cut 6 bases from V and 7 bases from J, with 18 bases between. In DNA form, the CDR3 reads TGTGCCAGCAGCAACTGGGTTGACGGACATGAAGCTTTCTTT. Protein: CASSNWVDGHEAFF.

This clonotype was seen repeatedly, ten times or more. The rearrangement joins TRBV20-1 to TRBJ2-3; 16 nucleotides agree with TRBD2. The CDR3 contains 17 residues. After removal of 5 bases from V and 6 bases from J, the junction contained 11 bases not matched to a gene. Germline values: CDR1 DFQATT, CDR2 SNEGSKA (reference sequence). The chain's CDR3 is CSAPVGTSGGASDTQYF. The CDR3 DNA reads as TGCAGTGCTCCTGTCGGGACTAGCGGGGGGGCCTCGGATACGCAGTATTTT.

In this sample, this clonotype turned up a few times. At one of its ends the junction is not consistent with the germline gene, which may arise from a read error. This sequence joins TRBV11-2 and TRBJ1-1; 10 bases map to TRBD1. The CDR3 totals 17 residues. The germline V gene encodes CDR1 SGHAT and CDR2 FQNNGV. The CDR3 nucleotides read TGTGCCAGCAGCGACCGGGACAGGGGAGTTTGGGACACTGAAGCTCTCTTT. The encoded protein is CASSDRDRGVWDTEALF.

This clonotype turned up a few times. J is TRBJ1-6 and V is TRBV4-1, with unresolved D. The CDR3 is 15 residues long. Trimming pared 3 bases from V and 7 bases from J, leaving 13 bases between. Germline V gives CDR1 MGHRA, CDR2 YSYEKL. CDR3 DNA sequence: TGCGCCAGCAGCCATCGTGGTGATACGAATTCACCCCTCCACTTT. As protein: CASSHRGDTNSPLHF.

The CDR3 region is CASSVGGTGAYNEQFF. CDR3 in DNA: TGTGCCAGCAGCGTAGGTGGAACAGGGGCGTACAATGAGCAGTTCTTC. The genes are TRBV9 and TRBJ2-1; the match to TRBD1 covers 7 bases. Trimming removed 0 bases from V and 4 bases from J; junction bases left unmatched: 7. This CDR3 contains 16 residues. The germline V gene encodes CDR1 SGDLS and CDR2 YYNGEE.

This clonotype was picked up many times. The V and J genes are TRBV24-1 and TRBJ1-5; the match to TRBD1 covers 7 bases. Germline lookup yields CDR1 KGHDR and CDR2 SFDVKD. The CDR3 is 13 amino acids. With 9 bases clipped from V and 4 bases from J, the junction kept 5 bases outside the gene matches. CDR3 in amino acids: CATPDRVNQPQHF. The CDR3 coding sequence is TGTGCCACCCCCGACAGGGTTAATCAGCCCCAGCATTTT.

There are many counts of this clonotype. V usage is TRBV7-6 and J usage is TRBJ2-5; TRBD1 aligns across 8 bases. Germline assignment: CDR1 SGHVS and CDR2 FNYEAQ. After removal of 2 bases from V and 4 bases from J, the junction contained 9 bases not matched to a gene. The CDR3 extends over 16 amino acids. CDR3 DNA sequence: TGTGCCAGCAGCTTAAACCGGGACAGGTCCCCAGAGACCCAGTACTTC. Protein: CASSLNRDRSPETQYF. Complete variable domain (other parts from reference TRBV7-6 and TRBJ2-5): GAGVSQSPRYKVTKRGQDVALRCDPISGHVSLYWYRQALGQGPEFLTYFNYEAQQDKSGLPNDRFSAERPEGSISTLTIQRTEQRDSAMYRCASSLNRDRSPETQYFGPGTRLLVL.

The J gene is TRBJ2-3, the V gene TRBV28; no definite D call. CDR1 and CDR2 (germline): MDHEN, SYDVKM. This CDR3 has 12 residues. With 5 bases removed from V and 6 bases from J, the gap between germline ends came to 9 bases. CDR3 protein: CASSPSWDTQYF. The CDR3 DNA reads TGTGCCAGCAGTCCCTCCTGGGATACGCAGTATTTT.

This clonotype was found a few times. The chain is built from TRBV20-1 and TRBJ2-7; TRBD2 matches at 7 bases. The ends lost 0 bases at V and 3 bases at J; junction bases unmatched: 5. Germline CDR1 is DFQATT and CDR2 is SNEGSKA (reference sequence). The CDR3 extends over 14 amino acids. The CDR3 spells CSAREGGKNYEQYF. The DNA for the CDR3 is TGCAGTGCTAGAGAGGGGGGGAAAAACTACGAGCAGTACTTC.

The sample holds many counts of this clonotype. The chain carries TRBV7-9 and TRBJ2-3; 9 bases match TRBD1. V lost 5 bases, J lost 5 bases, and 11 bases stayed unmatched. CDR3 length: 16 amino acids. CDR1 and CDR2 (germline): SEHNR, FQNEAQ (reference sequence). The CDR3 is CASSTTGTGLGDTQYF. In DNA form, the CDR3 reads TGTGCCAGCAGCACTACCGGGACAGGGTTGGGAGATACGCAGTATTTT.

The J gene is TRBJ2-7, the V gene TRBV25-1; TRBD1 aligns across 9 bases. With V trimmed by 6 bases and J by 5 bases, 5 bases remained unmatched. Germline V gene lookup returns CDR1 MGHDK and CDR2 SYGVNS. The CDR3 sequence is 13 residues long. CDR3 loop: CASSGQGRHEQYF. The CDR3, as DNA: TGTGCCAGCAGCGGACAGGGGAGGCACGAGCAGTACTTC.

This clonotype was seen ten or more times. The CDR3 DNA follows: TGCGCCAGCAGCCCTGGGGTGGACACAGATACGCAGTATTTT. It codes for CASSPGVDTDTQYF. This rearrangement joins TRBV5-1 to TRBJ2-3; D unclear. V lost 4 bases and J lost 2, with 11 bases in between. The CDR3 loop spans 14 amino acids. Germline V lookup: CDR1 SGHRS, CDR2 YFSETQ.

This clonotype has just a few counts. The J gene is TRBJ1-6, the V gene TRBV10-3, with D unresolved. The V and J ends lost 2 bases and 6 bases respectively, with 11 bases between them. This CDR3 comprises 15 residues. The germline gives CDR1 ENHRY, CDR2 SYGVKD. The CDR3 region has the DNA TGTGCCATCAGTGAGCTAGGCCAGAGTAATTCACCCCTCCACTTT. Translated, it gives CAISELGQSNSPLHF.

This clonotype came up many times. The chain carries TRBV30 and TRBJ2-6; possible D gene TRBD1, 6 bases. The germline V gene has CDR1 GTSNPN and CDR2 SVGIG (reference sequence). The CDR3 totals 13 residues. Trimming removed 7 bases at V and 4 bases at J, with 11 bases between. The CDR3 loop is CASQGPGANVLTF. The CDR3 DNA reads as TGTGCCTCACAGGGACCCGGGGCCAACGTCCTGACTTTC.

V is TRBV7-2 and J is TRBJ2-5, with 8 bases aligning to TRBD2. The CDR3 consists of 17 residues. Germline-derived CDR1 and CDR2 are SGHTA and FQGNSA. V shed 8 bases and J 1 base; nucleotides not matched to a gene: 15. The CDR3 region has the DNA TGTGCCAGCTCCCTTCAAGCGGTGCGGGGGGTCCAAGAGACCCAGTACTTC. This codes for CASSLQAVRGVQETQYF.

This clonotype was seen repeatedly, ten times or more. This sequence joins TRBV2 and TRBJ1-1, with D maybe TRBD1 (6 bases). From germline, CDR1 is SNHLY and CDR2 FYNNEI. The CDR3 loop spans 14 amino acids. V shed 1 base and J shed 4 bases, with 10 bases lying between them. This CDR3 is CASSEDRVGTEAFF. CDR3 in DNA: TGTGCCAGCAGTGAAGACAGGGTAGGCACTGAAGCTTTCTTT.

This clonotype was seen only a few times. The V and J genes are TRBV9 and TRBJ2-7; D gene uncertain. This CDR3 region has 15 residues. CDR1 is SGDLS and CDR2 is YYNGEE in the germline V gene. Deletions cut 0 bases from V and 1 base from J, with 11 bases between. The CDR3 region is CASSVGRTESYEQYF. In nucleotides, the CDR3 is TGTGCCAGCAGCGTAGGCAGGACGGAGTCCTACGAGCAGTACTTC.

This clonotype has a count of ten or more. J is TRBJ1-6 and V is TRBV3-1; D gene uncertain. Germline loops: CDR1 LGHDT, CDR2 YNNKEL (reference sequence). Trimming took 2 bases from V and 3 from J, leaving 5 bases between them. The CDR3 spans 14 residues. In DNA, the CDR3 is TGTGCCAGCAGCCAACGGGACTATAATTCACCCCTCCACTTT. Translating it yields CASSQRDYNSPLHF. Drawing the rest from reference TRBV3-1 and TRBJ1-6, the complete variable domain is DTAVSQTPKYLVTQMGNDKSIKCEQNLGHDTMYWYKQDSKKFLKIMFSYNNKELIINETVPNRFSPKSPDKAHLNLHINSLELGDSAVYFCASSQRDYNSPLHFGNGTRLTVT.

This clonotype was picked up many times. The chain is built from TRBV3-1 and TRBJ1-4, with 7 nucleotides matching TRBD1. The CDR3 extends over 14 amino acids. After removal of 2 bases from V and 6 bases from J, the junction contained 3 bases not matched to a gene. Germline V gene sequence: CDR1 LGHDT, CDR2 YNNKEL (reference sequence). The CDR3 DNA reads as TGTGCCAGCAGCCAACAGGGGGGGGATGAAAAACTGTTTTTT. This translates into CASSQQGGDEKLFF.

This clonotype came up many times. The V and J genes are TRBV28 and TRBJ2-1; 9 bases map to TRBD1. V shed 5 bases, J shed 7 bases, and the junction held 9 bases outside the gene matches. Germline assignment: CDR1 MDHEN and CDR2 SYDVKM. The CDR3 has 15 amino acids. The CDR3 nucleotides are TGTGCCAGCAGTCCCGGGACAGGGTGGAAAAATGAGCAGTTCTTC. Translating gives CASSPGTGWKNEQFF.

This clonotype appeared once. The V gene is TRBV11-2, the J gene TRBJ2-1, with a weak D call TRBD2 (5 bases). Per the germline V gene, CDR1 is SGHAT and CDR2 is FQNNGV. V lost 2 bases to trimming and J lost 11 bases, with 19 bases between them. The CDR3 contains 15 residues. The CDR3 is CASSLRIEAGAKQFF. CDR3 sequence (DNA): TGTGCCAGCAGCTTAAGAATCGAGGCGGGCGCTAAGCAGTTCTTC.

There are a few counts of this clonotype. CDR3 sequence (DNA): TGTGCCAGCAGCCAATCGCGGCCAGGGGGTATAGGGAATGAGCAGTTCTTC. Residues: CASSQSRPGGIGNEQFF. V usage is TRBV16 and J usage is TRBJ2-1; 7 positions agree with TRBD1. Germline CDR1 and CDR2: KGHSY and FQNENV. After removal of 0 bases from V and 7 bases from J, the junction contained 12 bases not matched to a gene. CDR3 size: 17 residues.

This clonotype has at least ten counts. The rearrangement joins TRBV12-3 or TRBV12-4 to TRBJ2-2; D gene ambiguous. Trimming left V 2 bases short and J 6 bases short, with 7 bases between. The CDR3 extends over 13 amino acids. The CDR3 here is CASSLSRAGELFF. CDR3 in DNA: TGTGCCAGCAGTTTATCTAGGGCCGGGGAGCTGTTTTTT.

The chain uses TRBV11-2 and TRBJ1-3, with a weak D call TRBD1 (5 bases). This CDR3 has 14 amino acids. Germline values: CDR1 SGHAT, CDR2 FQNNGV. The ends were cut back, 0 bases at V and 4 bases at J, with 7 bases in the middle. CDR3 bases: TGTGCCAGCAGCTTAGATCGACAGGGAAACACCATATATTTT. Protein: CASSLDRQGNTIYF. Drawing the rest from reference TRBV11-2 and TRBJ1-3, the complete variable domain is EAGVAQSPRYKIIEKRQSVAFWCNPISGHATLYWYQQILGQGPKLLIQFQNNGVVDDSQLPKDRFSAERLKGVDSTLKIQPAKLEDSAVYLCASSLDRQGNTIYFGEGSWLTVV.

V usage is TRBV4-3 and J usage is TRBJ2-3, with 10 bases that match TRBD2. The CDR3 contains 16 residues. V lost 0 bases to trimming and J lost 3 bases; unmatched junction nucleotides: 3. Germline V gene lookup returns CDR1 LGHNA and CDR2 YSLEER. The CDR3 sequence: CASSQERTSGTDTQYF. CDR3 sequence (DNA): TGCGCCAGCAGCCAAGAGCGGACTAGCGGTACAGATACGCAGTATTTT.

This clonotype has a count of ten or more. The gene calls are TRBV20-1 and TRBJ2-7; 7 nucleotides agree with TRBD1. Germline V CDR1 and CDR2: DFQATT, SNEGSKA (reference sequence). The CDR3 totals 13 residues. The V and J ends lost 5 bases and 5 bases, in that order; junction bases with no gene match: 9. CDR3 coding DNA: TGCAGTGCTGGGAAACAGGGGTTCCACGAGCAGTACTTC. This gives the protein CSAGKQGFHEQYF.

In this sample, this clonotype turned up many times. The gene calls are TRBV28 and TRBJ1-4, with D maybe TRBD1 (6 bases). The germline V and J ends were trimmed by 5 bases and 0 bases, with 7 bases remaining between them. The CDR3 runs to 14 residues. The germline V gene has CDR1 MDHEN and CDR2 SYDVKM. The CDR3 DNA follows: TGTGCCAGCAGTCCAGGGGCAACTAATGAAAAACTGTTTTTT. It encodes CASSPGATNEKLFF.